These T cell receptor beta chains were read from a single sample in a study of cytomegalovirus exposure and HLA in healthy donors. Some clones are missing from TCRdb's copy, which holds only in-frame ones; the method was immunoSEQ multiplex PCR. This sample has 180,000 or so clones, with over 80% found just once. Sequenced sample: PBMCs. The receptors originated from a girl aged 5 to 17 in good health and CMV-seropositive. CDR3s include the opening cysteine and the closing phenylalanine or tryptophan. The D gene is left open where the match is weak. A clone size is listed for some rows: how often the clone was seen (once, few, many), or a class if it is expanded.

size	D	V	J	DNA	CDR3
-	TRBD2	TRBV29-1	TRBJ2-1	TGCAGCGTTGAAGGCGGGACTAGCGGGAGGAGTGAGCAGTTCTTC	CSVEGGTSGRSEQFF
-	-	TRBV30	TRBJ2-7	TGTGCCTGGAGTTCAGCGACCCACGAGCAGTACTTC	CAWSSATHEQYF
-	TRBD1	TRBV18	TRBJ1-1	TGTGCCAGCTCTCCCACAGGGGCCGACACTGAAGCTTTCTTT	CASSPTGADTEAFF
-	TRBD2	TRBV5-5	TRBJ2-7	TGTGCCAGCAGCTTCCTAGCGGGGCCATTGTACGAGCAGTACTTC	CASSFLAGPLYEQYF
few	-	TRBV5-1	TRBJ1-3	TGCGCCAGCAGCTTGGGCGGGTTCTCTGGAAACACCATATATTTT	CASSLGGFSGNTIYF
-	TRBD2	TRBV13	TRBJ2-7	TGTGCCAGCAGCTTGACTAGCGGCCGCTACGAGCAGTACTTC	CASSLTSGRYEQYF
-	-	TRBV5-8	TRBJ2-7	TGTGCCAGCAGCTTGGCGCAGGGCCCCTACGAGCAGTACTTC	CASSLAQGPYEQYF
-	-	TRBV10-3	TRBJ2-7	TGTGCCATCAGTGACAGGGGCGGTCACGAGCAGTACTTC	CAISDRGGHEQYF
few	-	TRBV5-1	TRBJ1-2	TGCGCCAGCAGCCCCCCGTCGGATGGCTACACCTTC	CASSPPSDGYTF
-	TRBD2	TRBV5-8	TRBJ2-7	TGTGCCAGCAGCTTGGTAGCGGGAGTTAGTACCTACGAGCAGTACTTC	CASSLVAGVSTYEQYF
-	-	TRBV7-3	TRBJ2-6	TGTGCCAGCAGCTCCCCAAGACAGGTTGGAAGCGAAACAACCTCTGGGGCCAACGTCCTGACTTTC	CASSSPRQVGSETTSGANVLTF
-	TRBD2	TRBV19	TRBJ2-1	TGTGCCAGTCTTAGCGGGAGGAACTACAATGAGCAGTTCTTC	CASLSGRNYNEQFF
-	-	TRBV11-3	TRBJ1-1	TGTGCCAGCAGCCACAGAAACACTGAAGCTTTCTTT	CASSHRNTEAFF
-	-	TRBV5-1	TRBJ2-5	TGCGCCAGCAGCCCTCAGTCAGGTAGTCGGGAGACCCAGTACTTC	CASSPQSGSRETQYF
few	TRBD1	TRBV28	TRBJ1-5	TGTGCCAGCAGCCTCGGGACAGGGGGCGCCGGACAGCCCCAGCATTTT	CASSLGTGGAGQPQHF
once	TRBD1	TRBV15	TRBJ2-7	TGTGCCACCAGCAGGGGCGACAGGGTTATATACGAGCAGTACTTC	CATSRGDRVIYEQYF
few	TRBD1	TRBV6-4	TRBJ2-7	TGTGCCAGCAGTGACCGGGACAGGGGGCGTTGCGAGCAGTACTTC	CASSDRDRGRCEQYF
-	TRBD2	TRBV30	TRBJ2-1	TGTGCCTGGAGGCCTAGCGGTCCGGGCAATGAGCAGTTCTTC	CAWRPSGPGNEQFF
-	-	TRBV27	TRBJ1-1	TGTGCCAGCAGTTTGATTCACGACAGCCATGAAGCTTTCTTT	CASSLIHDSHEAFF
-	-	TRBV11-1	TRBJ2-6	TGTGCCAGCAGCTCGCAGGGTTCTGGGGCCAACGTCCTGACTTTC	CASSSQGSGANVLTF
-	TRBD1	TRBV6-5	TRBJ1-1	TGTGCCAGCAAGAGGGACAGGGAGGTCACTGAAGCTTTCTTT	CASKRDREVTEAFF
-	-	TRBV2	TRBJ2-1	TGTGCCAGCACCGGACTTCCCTACAATGAGCAGTTCTTC	CASTGLPYNEQFF
-	TRBD1	TRBV5-1	TRBJ2-7	TGCGCCAGCAGCCCCGAGGACAGGGACCACGAGCAGTACTTC	CASSPEDRDHEQYF
once	-	TRBV9	TRBJ1-2	TGTGCCAGCAGCGTAGATAGTAGGGGAATCGGTGGCTACACCTTC	CASSVDSRGIGGYTF
-	TRBD1	TRBV19	TRBJ1-1	TGTGCCAGTAGTATACAAGGGGGCGTGACTGAAGCTTTCTTT	CASSIQGGVTEAFF
-	-	TRBV25-1	TRBJ1-2	TGTGCCAGCAGTGAGGAGAGCTATGGCTACACCTTC	CASSEESYGYTF
-	-	TRBV6-5	TRBJ1-1	TGTGCCAGCAGCGGACTCTGGGGGGTCACTGAAGCTTTCTTT	CASSGLWGVTEAFF
-	-	TRBV7-2	TRBJ1-1	TGTGCCAGCAGCTTAGTTGGGGCAGCTATGAACACTGAAGCTTTCTTT	CASSLVGAAMNTEAFF
-	TRBD2	TRBV6-1	TRBJ2-7	TGTGCCAGCAGTCTGACTAGCGGGAGACAAAACGAGCAGTACTTC	CASSLTSGRQNEQYF
-	-	TRBV11-1	TRBJ2-3	TGTGCCAGCACCGAGGCGGCGGGACCGCAGTATTTT	CASTEAAGPQYF
-	TRBD2	TRBV6-1	TRBJ2-3	TGTGCCAGCAGTGGACTAGCGGGCAATACGCAGTATTTT	CASSGLAGNTQYF
once	TRBD2	TRBV4-1	TRBJ2-5	TGCGCCAGCAGCCAAGAGGGACTAGCGGGACGGGAGACCCAGTACTTC	CASSQEGLAGRETQYF
-	-	TRBV2	TRBJ1-1	TGTGCCAGCAGTGTTTCAGGGGTCACTGAAGCTTTCTTT	CASSVSGVTEAFF
-	-	TRBV11-2	TRBJ2-7	TGTGCCAGCAGCCCGTGGTCCGCGGGGAGCCACGAGCAGTACTTC	CASSPWSAGSHEQYF
-	-	TRBV6-5	TRBJ2-2	TGTGCCAGCAACGAGCAGGGGTTTGGCACCGGGGAGCTGTTTTTT	CASNEQGFGTGELFF
-	-	TRBV5-1	TRBJ2-5	TGCGCCAGCAGCTTGGTAGGGACACACCAAGAGACCCAGTACTTC	CASSLVGTHQETQYF
few	-	TRBV5-6	TRBJ1-4	TGTGCCAGCAGCCTGATGAGGGCAACTAATGAAAAACTGTTTTTT	CASSLMRATNEKLFF
-	-	TRBV19	TRBJ1-1	TGTGCCAGTAGTTCATTGACAGGCCCTGGGACTGAAGCTTTCTTT	CASSSLTGPGTEAFF
-	-	TRBV11-2	TRBJ2-3	TGTGCCAGCAGCTTAAGGCGGGATACGCAGTATTTT	CASSLRRDTQYF
-	-	TRBV5-5	TRBJ1-2	TGTGCCAGCAGCTTGGCCTCCGGGGGGGCGAACTATGGCTACACCTTC	CASSLASGGANYGYTF
-	-	TRBV10-3	TRBJ1-2	TGTGCCATCAGGGGGGGGGAGGACTACACCTTC	CAIRGGEDYTF
-	-	TRBV7-9	TRBJ1-2	TGTGCCAGCAGCCCGCCGTTAGAGGATAGTACCTCTAACTATGGCTACACCTTC	CASSPPLEDSTSNYGYTF
-	TRBD1	TRBV30	TRBJ1-1	TGTGCCTGGAGTCGGACAGGGACTCTGAACACTGAAGCTTTCTTT	CAWSRTGTLNTEAFF
-	-	TRBV30	TRBJ1-1	TGTGCCTGGGTCCAGGGGCGGACTGAAGCTTTCTTT	CAWVQGRTEAFF
-	-	TRBV5-6	TRBJ2-1	TGTGCCAGCAGCCTTAGCGGAGCTAGCTACAATGAGCAGTTCTTC	CASSLSGASYNEQFF
-	-	TRBV7-9	TRBJ2-5	TGTGCCAGCGGCAAGGGGATTCAAGAGACCCAGTACTTC	CASGKGIQETQYF
-	TRBD2	TRBV13	TRBJ2-1	TGTGCCAGCAGCTGGACTAGTAGTCATGAGCAGTTCTTC	CASSWTSSHEQFF
-	-	TRBV9	TRBJ1-3	TGTGCCAGCAGCGTAACAGTCCTGGGAAACACCATATATTTT	CASSVTVLGNTIYF
-	TRBD1	TRBV5-4	TRBJ2-7	TGTGCCACAGGGCTGGGCAGGGGGAACTACGAGCAGTACTTC	CATGLGRGNYEQYF
few	-	TRBV6-5	TRBJ2-7	TGTGCCAGCAGGAGGGCCTACGAGCAGTACTTC	CASRRAYEQYF
once	-	TRBV6-5	TRBJ2-7	TGTGCCAGCGGCCCGCACAGGGTTTCCTACGAGCAGTACTTC	CASGPHRVSYEQYF
-	-	TRBV18	TRBJ1-1	TGTGCCAGCTCCCGCGGCGACAGGAACACTGAAGCTTTCTTT	CASSRGDRNTEAFF
-	TRBD1	TRBV7-2	TRBJ2-7	TGTGCCAGCAGCTCAGGGGGCCCGACGATTGGCGAGCAGTACTTC	CASSSGGPTIGEQYF